The next 24 T cell receptor beta chains were all read from a single sample in a study of blood T cell repertoires in COVID-19. Clones were sequenced by immunoSEQ multiplex PCR, and TCRdb holds only the in-frame ones, with some missing. The sample has over 200,000 clones, 88% seen once; the top ten hold around 0.7%. Sequenced: peripheral blood. These receptor sequences come from a human donor in a cohort sampled during active COVID-19.

This clone was detected once. The chain joins TRBV19 to TRBJ2-7; TRBD1 matches 9 bases. V lost 3 bases, J lost 7 bases, and 7 bases stayed unmatched. Germline CDR1 and CDR2: LNHDA and SQIVND (reference sequence). The CDR3 covers 14 residues. CDR3 residues: CASSIQQGAGEQYF. CDR3 coding DNA: TGTGCCAGTAGTATCCAACAGGGGGCGGGAGAGCAGTACTTC. The full variable domain, its missing parts supplied by reference TRBV19 and TRBJ2-7, is DGGITQSPKYLFRKEGQNVTLSCEQNLNHDAMYWYRQDPGQGLRLIYYSQIVNDFQKGDIAEGYSVSREKKESFPLTVTSAQKNPTAFYLCASSIQQGAGEQYFGPGTRLTVT.

The CDR3, as DNA: TGTGCCAGCAGCTTACTAGCATACTACGAGCAGTACTTC. Translating gives CASSLLAYYEQYF. This chain links TRBV7-2 with TRBJ2-7, with D perhaps TRBD2 (5 bases). Deletions cut 2 bases from V and 3 bases from J, with 8 bases between. Germline V lookup: CDR1 SGHTA, CDR2 FQGNSA. This CDR3 has 13 residues.

The rearrangement joins TRBV7-9 to TRBJ2-7; 9 nucleotides match TRBD2. This CDR3 spans 13 amino acids. Trimming cost V 1 base and J 5 bases; bases outside gene matches: 0. From germline, CDR1 is SEHNR and CDR2 FQNEAQ (reference sequence). The CDR3: CASSLGTSDEQYF. Written as DNA, the CDR3 is TGTGCCAGCAGCTTAGGGACTAGCGACGAGCAGTACTTC.

This chain uses TRBV7-9 with TRBJ1-2; a weak D match, TRBD1 (6 bases). This CDR3 is built from 14 residues. Germline assignment: CDR1 SEHNR and CDR2 FQNEAQ (reference sequence). V was clipped by 1 base and J by 3 bases, with 9 bases between them. CDR3 DNA sequence: TGTGCCAGCAGCTTAGATACAGGGTACTATGGCTACACCTTC. It translates to CASSLDTGYYGYTF.

The chain uses TRBV7-9 and TRBJ1-2; no definite D call. The V end was cut by 10 bases, the J end by 7 bases, with 22 bases between. The germline V gene has CDR1 SEHNR and CDR2 FQNEAQ (reference sequence). The length of the CDR3 is 14 residues. CDR3 DNA: TGTGCCACCCCTCGTCCCGGGAGAGCTCCTGGCTACACCTTC. Translating it yields CATPRPGRAPGYTF.

This clone came up once. This chain links TRBV15 with TRBJ1-2, with 8 bases aligning to TRBD1. CDR3 length: 15 residues. The V gene's germline CDR1 is LNHNV and CDR2 YYDKDF (reference sequence). V lost 5 bases, J lost 3 bases, and 8 bases stayed unmatched. CDR3 in DNA: TGTGCCACCAGCCGGACAGGGTGGCAGGACTATGGCTACACCTTC. It is translated as CATSRTGWQDYGYTF.

The CDR3 nucleotides read TGTGCCATCGGCAGGGATGATGAGCAGTTCTTC. Residues: CAIGRDDEQFF. The chain carries TRBV10-3 and TRBJ2-1; D is possibly TRBD1 (5 bases). Trimming pared 8 bases from V and 8 bases from J, leaving 10 bases between. There are 11 residues in the CDR3. Looked up from germline, CDR1 is ENHRY and CDR2 is SYGVKD.

This chain links TRBV3-1 (or the pseudogene TRBV3-2) with TRBJ2-7, with a tentative D call TRBD1 (6 bases). Germline CDR1 and CDR2: LGHDT and YNNKEL (reference sequence). V gave up 0 bases and J gave up 3 bases, with 12 bases separating them. CDR3 length equals 15 residues. Written as DNA, the CDR3 is TGTGCCAGCAGCCAAGAGGGGGCAGCTTACTACGAGCAGTACTTC. This sequence encodes CASSQEGAAYYEQYF.

Remarks on this clone: The sample contains more than one DNA sequence encoding this CDR3. The chain is built from TRBV30 and TRBJ1-2; D may be TRBD1 (5 bases). In germline, CDR1 is GTSNPN, CDR2 SVGIG (reference sequence). The CDR3 is made up of 12 amino acids. Trimming removed 0 bases at V and 8 bases at J, with 10 bases between. The CDR3 bases are TGTGCCTGGAGTGTGGGGGGAAGCGGCTACACCTTC. Translating gives CAWSVGGSGYTF. Full variable domain (remainder filled in from reference TRBV30 and TRBJ1-2): SQTIHQWPATLVQPVGSPLSLECTVEGTSNPNLYWYRQAAGRGLQLLFYSVGIGQISSEVPQNLSASRPQDRQFILSSKKLLLSDSGFYLCAWSVGGSGYTFGSGTRLTVV.

This clone was seen a single time. The chain combines TRBV6-5 with TRBJ2-5, with a weak D call TRBD1 (6 bases). CDR1 is MNHEY, CDR2 SVGAGI, per germline. V lost 6 bases and J lost 1, with 6 bases in between. CDR3 length: 12 amino acids. CDR3 sequence: CASRQGQETQYF. The CDR3 DNA is TGTGCCAGCAGACAGGGCCAAGAGACCCAGTACTTC.

This clone was picked up a small number of times. The chain combines TRBV6-2 or TRBV6-3 with TRBJ2-2; D not resolved. V lost 6 bases, J lost 6 bases, and 11 bases lay in between. CDR3 length equals 13 residues. Germline-derived CDR1 and CDR2 are MNHEY and SVGEGT. The CDR3: CASSNIIPGELFF. As DNA, the CDR3 is TGTGCCAGCAGCAACATAATCCCCGGGGAGCTGTTTTTT.

The chain carries TRBV27 and TRBJ2-7, with a possible D match to TRBD2 (5 bases). CDR1 and CDR2 from the germline V gene are MNHEY and SMNVEV (reference sequence). Trimming removed 2 bases from V and 7 bases from J, with 18 bases in between. The CDR3 has 15 residues. The CDR3 loop is CASSLRAGTFVEQYF. The DNA of the CDR3 is TGTGCCAGCAGTTTACGGGCGGGCACTTTCGTGGAGCAGTACTTC.

V usage is TRBV9 and J usage is TRBJ2-6, with 8 bases aligning to TRBD1. Germline trimming cut 3 bases from V and 2 bases from J; bases unmatched to any gene: 4. CDR1 SGDLS and CDR2 YYNGEE come from the germline V gene. This CDR3 contains 16 residues. CDR3 loop: CASSGLQGAGANVLTF. The CDR3 bases are TGTGCCAGCAGCGGATTACAGGGGGCTGGGGCCAACGTCCTGACTTTC.

There are a few counts of this clone. CDR3 in amino acids: CASSYGTSGSLNEQYF. The CDR3, as DNA: TGTGCCAGCAGTTACGGGACTAGCGGGAGTCTGAACGAGCAGTACTTC. The V call is TRBV6-5, the J call TRBJ2-7, with 14 bases that match TRBD2. The V and J ends lost 2 bases and 5 bases, in that order; junction bases with no gene match: 5. CDR1 is MNHEY, CDR2 SVGAGI, per germline. CDR3 length: 16 amino acids.

This chain links TRBV5-1 with TRBJ1-1, with no clear D. The CDR3 has 15 amino acids. Germline CDR1 reads SGHRS; CDR2 reads YFSETQ. The V end lost 0 bases, the J end lost 0 bases, and 9 bases lay between the germline ends. CDR3 protein: CASSLVEGMNTEAFF. CDR3 DNA sequence: TGCGCCAGCAGCTTGGTTGAGGGCATGAACACTGAAGCTTTCTTT.

This clone was recorded only once. This chain connects TRBV4-3 to TRBJ1-4, with D possibly TRBD1 on 6 matching bases. CDR1 LGHNA and CDR2 YSLEER come from the germline V gene. V was cut by 0 bases and J by 5 bases, with 10 bases left in between. The CDR3 is 15 amino acids. DNA of the CDR3: TGCGCCAGCAGCCAAGATATCGGACAGAATGAAAAACTGTTTTTT. Amino acids: CASSQDIGQNEKLFF.

The V gene is TRBV15, the J gene TRBJ2-7; 13 bases fit TRBD2. After removal of 5 bases from V and 5 bases from J, the junction contained 6 bases not matched to a gene. The CDR3 consists of 15 residues. Germline V gene data show CDR1 as LNHNV and CDR2 as YYDKDF (reference sequence). The CDR3 DNA reads as TGTGCCACCAGCTCCGGACTAGCGGGAGCCAACGAGCAGTACTTC. Translation: CATSSGLAGANEQYF.

This clone was observed a handful of times. V usage is TRBV7-2 and J usage is TRBJ1-1; D is ambiguous. Germline lookup yields CDR1 SGHTA and CDR2 FQGNSA. The CDR3 extends over 14 amino acids. Trimming took off 0 bases at V and 1 base at J, with 6 bases between the two ends. In DNA form, the CDR3 reads TGTGCCAGCAGCTTAGCCCCAGGGAACACTGAAGCTTTCTTT. The encoded protein is CASSLAPGNTEAFF.

In DNA, the CDR3 is TGTGCCAGCAGTTTATACAGACAGGGGGCCTACGAGCAGTACTTC. This gives the protein CASSLYRQGAYEQYF. The chain uses TRBV27 and TRBJ2-7, with TRBD1 matching 9 bases. Losses at the gene ends were 1 base for V and 2 bases for J; bases not matched to a gene: 3. Germline V lookup: CDR1 MNHEY, CDR2 SMNVEV (reference sequence). This CDR3 has 15 residues.

V is TRBV7-2 and J is TRBJ1-2; D might be TRBD1 (5 bases). CDR1 SGHTA and CDR2 FQGNSA come from the germline V gene. V shed 5 bases and J shed 7 bases, with 11 bases lying between them. The CDR3 runs to 12 residues. The CDR3 here is CASSPGTGGYTF. Written as DNA, the CDR3 is TGTGCCAGCAGCCCCGGGACTGGTGGCTACACCTTC.

The V gene is TRBV19, the J gene TRBJ1-4, with TRBD1 as a possible D gene (6 bases). The CDR3 spans 15 residues. Germline V gives CDR1 LNHDA, CDR2 SQIVND (reference sequence). The V end lost 5 bases, the J end lost 2 bases, and 12 bases lay between the germline ends. The CDR3 sequence is CASSPQRGTNEKLFF. CDR3 nucleotide sequence: TGTGCCAGTAGTCCCCAGAGGGGGACTAATGAAAAACTGTTTTTT.

The V and J genes are TRBV2 and TRBJ1-6, with a possible D match to TRBD1 (6 bases). The CDR3 covers 18 residues. V was clipped by 0 bases and J by 7 bases, with 19 bases between them. CDR1 and CDR2 from the germline V gene are SNHLY and FYNNEI. The CDR3 sequence is CASSEAQGRGIANSPLHF. The CDR3 bases are TGTGCCAGCAGTGAAGCGCAGGGCAGGGGAATAGCAAATTCACCCCTCCACTTT.

The chain has TRBV30 and TRBJ1-5; D remains ambiguous. The length of the CDR3 is 13 residues. Germline CDR1 reads GTSNPN; CDR2 reads SVGIG (reference sequence). The V gene lost 2 bases and the J gene lost 1 base, with 6 bases spanning the gap. CDR3 nucleotide sequence: TGTGCCTGGAGTTCGGGGAGCAATCAGCCCCAGCATTTT. This codes for CAWSSGSNQPQHF.

The V gene is TRBV2, the J gene TRBJ2-7; 7 nucleotides agree with TRBD2. The CDR3 spans 13 residues. V dropped 8 bases and J dropped 2; count of bases not matched to a gene: 6. CDR1 is SNHLY, CDR2 FYNNEI, per germline. CDR3 sequence: CASLRSGAYEQYF. For the CDR3, the DNA is TGTGCCAGCTTGAGAAGCGGGGCCTACGAGCAGTACTTC. The full variable domain, completed using reference TRBV2 and TRBJ2-7, is EPEVTQTPSHQVTQMGQEVILRCVPISNHLYFYWYRQILGQKVEFLVSFYNNEISEKSEIFDDQFSVERPDGSNFTLKIRSTKLEDSAMYFCASLRSGAYEQYFGPGTRLTVT.